One and the same sample provided the 6 T cell receptor beta chains below, sequenced in a study of OX40 agonist ivuxolimab in advanced cancers. Generated by immunoSEQ multiplex PCR, the TCRdb table keeps only in-frame clones and is missing some. The table lists some 16,000 clones, 77% of them singletons. This material consisted of CD4+ or CD8+ T cells sorted from blood, taken in a trial of the OX40 agonist ivuxolimab. Receptors originate from an adult with an advanced solid tumor such as melanoma, head and neck, liver or kidney cancer.

This clone was counted once. The chain couples TRBV6-5 to TRBJ1-1, with 8 bases lining up with TRBD1. The junction had 5 bases not matched to a gene; V was cut back by 5 bases and J by 3 bases. The CDR3 has 14 residues. Germline values: CDR1 MNHEY, CDR2 SVGAGI. The CDR3 DNA reads TGTGCCAGCAGTCGACAGGGGAGGGACACTGAAGCTTTCTTT. Translated, it gives CASSRQGRDTEAFF.

The chain is built from TRBV2 and TRBJ1-1; the D is unclear. The V and J ends lost 8 bases and 0 bases respectively, with 10 bases between them. Germline CDR1 and CDR2: SNHLY and FYNNEI. The CDR3 is 13 residues long. DNA for the CDR3: TGTGCCAGCCCTCTTCTTATGAACACTGAAGCTTTCTTT. It yields the protein CASPLLMNTEAFF.

V gene TRBV7-9 combines with J gene TRBJ2-7; D gene ambiguous. Germline CDR1 is SEHNR and CDR2 is FQNEAQ (reference sequence). There are 13 residues in the CDR3. With 5 bases removed from V and 2 bases from J, the gap between germline ends came to 10 bases. In DNA, the CDR3 is TGTGCCAGCAGCCCCGTGTCTACCTACGAGCAGTACTTC. This encodes CASSPVSTYEQYF.

This chain joins TRBV30 and TRBJ1-5; D is undetermined. Germline CDR1 is GTSNPN and CDR2 is SVGIG (reference sequence). Trimming cost V 3 bases and J 1 base, with 7 bases left between them. The CDR3 is 13 residues long. CDR3 bases: TGTGCCTGGAGCACCGAAAGCAATCAGCCCCAGCATTTT. Protein product: CAWSTESNQPQHF.

This clone occurred a few times. The chain combines TRBV9 with TRBJ2-3; unclear D gene. The CDR3 loop spans 13 amino acids. Germline CDR1 reads SGDLS; CDR2 reads YYNGEE. V lost 0 bases, J lost 4 bases, and 6 bases lay in between. CDR3 nucleotides: TGTGCCAGCAGCGTAGGGTCGCCAGATACGCAGTATTTT. Its translation: CASSVGSPDTQYF.

The chain carries TRBV4-1 and TRBJ1-6; the match to TRBD1 covers 7 bases. The CDR3 runs to 15 residues. V shed 3 bases and J 10 bases; nucleotides not matched to a gene: 9. Germline V gene sequence: CDR1 MGHRA, CDR2 YSYEKL. CDR3 nucleotide sequence: TGCGCCAGCAGCCACCGAGACAGGGACGGGTCACCCCTCCACTTT. Protein product: CASSHRDRDGSPLHF.